This entry concerns a single TCR beta chain. Its antigen is still unknown. This record comes from a study of cytomegalovirus exposure and HLA in healthy donors. About the study: Samples from HLA-typed donors yielded 85 million to 95 million unique TCRs in an early data release.

This CDR3 region has 15 residues. V was pared by 0 bases and J by 6 bases, with 4 bases of the junction left unmatched. Looked up from germline, CDR1 is SGHRS and CDR2 is YFSETQ. In the PCR, 60 Vbeta and 13 Jbeta primers were used. TCRdb's table, derived via immunoSEQ multiplex PCR, lists solely in-frame clones and lacks some. Here the sample spans 200,000 or so clones, over 65% being singletons. General study findings and limits: Cytomegalovirus status, reportedly, was diagnosed with high specificity and sensitivity by the classifier. Later analysis suggested most CMV-associated TCR beta chains were HLA-restricted. Roughly uniform sequencing depth across donors was assumed, possibly incorrectly.

The TCR was taken from a man between 18 and 29 years old in good health and CMV-seronegative. The sequenced sample consisted of PBMCs. The chain combines TRBV5-1 with TRBJ1-4; 8 nucleotides agree with TRBD1. The CDR3: CASSLADRVDEKLFF. For the CDR3, the DNA is TGCGCCAGCAGCTTGGCGGACAGGGTGGATGAAAAACTGTTTTTT.